The 15 T cell receptor beta chains presented below share a single source sample, sequenced in a study of glioma-infiltrating T cells (dated by TCRdb to 2016 to 2018). The listed sequencing device is Illumina MiSeq. The iRepertoire nested amplicon-rescue multiplex PCR (arm-PCR) platform was used to amplify TCR alpha and beta CDR3 regions from RNA. Using fastp trimming at Q25 and MiXCR clonotype assembly, TCRdb reanalyzed the public sequencing data and kept in-frame beta chains. All rows with the same CDR3 protein become a single entry with the most common DNA and genes. The sample table lists about 89,000 distinct CDR3 sequences, approximately 22% of them with a count of one. The ten largest account for around 7% of the sample. Sequencing input: glioma tissue, nonneoplastic brain tissue, or PBMCs (not recorded which). These receptors were taken from a human donor with low-grade glioma or glioblastoma, undergoing nonglioma brain surgery, or in good health (not recorded which).

In this sample, this clonotype turned up many times. This rearrangement joins TRBV6-6 to TRBJ2-1; D gene ambiguous. CDR3 length: 14 amino acids. Trimming took off 0 bases at V and 2 bases at J, with 5 bases between the two ends. CDR1 and CDR2 (germline): MNHNY, SVGAGI (reference sequence). DNA of the CDR3: TGTGCCAGCAGTTACTCGGAAACCTACAATGAGCAGTTCTTC. Translating gives CASSYSETYNEQFF.

This clonotype was observed once. Relative to the germline gene, one junction end is altered; a read error may explain this. CDR3 nucleotides: TGTGCCAGCTCACCAAATATGAATAGAAACACCATAAATTTT. It translates to CASSPNMNRNTINF. The chain couples TRBV18 to TRBJ1-3, with D hard to call. CDR3 length equals 14 residues. CDR1 and CDR2 from the germline V gene are KGHSH and LQKENI.

This clonotype was counted many times. This chain links TRBV3-1 with TRBJ2-1; no definite D call. CDR1 is LGHDT and CDR2 is YNNKEL in the germline V gene (reference sequence). Trimming shortened V by 4 bases and J by 9 bases, and 10 bases separated the two germline ends. The CDR3 has 12 residues. In nucleotides, the CDR3 is TGTGCCAGCAGCCGGTTCTCTGGTGAGCAGTTCTTC. Translating gives CASSRFSGEQFF.

Worth noting for this clonotype: Sequence at one end of the junction differs from germline and may be a read error. This chain joins TRBV2 and TRBJ2-5; no clear D. CDR1 is SNHLY, CDR2 FYNNEI, per germline. The CDR3 runs 16 residues. The CDR3: CASSEALPRSQEAQYF. The CDR3 nucleotides are TGTGCCAGCAGTGAAGCTCTCCCGAGAAGCCAAGAGGCCCAGTACTTC.

Ten or more counts support this clonotype. V usage is TRBV7-6 and J usage is TRBJ2-7, with D tentatively TRBD2 (6 bases). The V gene's germline CDR1 is SGHVS and CDR2 FNYEAQ. Trimming stripped 4 bases from V and 7 bases from J, with 23 bases between. The CDR3 has 16 amino acids. The CDR3 DNA is TGTGCCAGCAGCTCGCGAATCCGGGACTCCACGGGGGAGCAGTACTTC. Protein: CASSSRIRDSTGEQYF.

This clonotype was detected ten times or more. This sequence joins TRBV24-1 and TRBJ2-1; unclear D gene. Trimming took 4 bases from V and 8 from J, leaving 11 bases between them. Germline CDR1 KGHDR, CDR2 SFDVKD. The CDR3 totals 13 residues. CDR3 residues: CATSDPNRDEQFF. Here the CDR3 DNA reads TGTGCCACCAGTGACCCAAACCGGGATGAGCAGTTCTTC.

This chain's CDR3 is CASSVGLANTYEQYF. CDR3 nucleotide sequence: TGTGCCAGCAGCGTGGGACTAGCGAATACCTACGAGCAGTACTTC. The J gene is TRBJ2-7, the V gene TRBV7-8, with TRBD2 matching 10 bases. Germline V gene data show CDR1 as SGHVS and CDR2 as FQNEAQ. V gave up 5 bases and J gave up 2 bases; unmatched junction bases: 6. This CDR3 comprises 15 residues.

The chain recombines TRBV11-2 with TRBJ2-5, with 8 bases lining up with TRBD1. There are 14 residues in the CDR3. The germline V gene has CDR1 SGHAT and CDR2 FQNNGV. The J segment lost 5 bases and the V segment lost 0 bases, leaving 2 bases of the junction unmatched. The CDR3 protein is CASSLDTGGETQYF. DNA for the CDR3: TGTGCCAGCAGCTTAGACACAGGGGGTGAGACCCAGTACTTC.

This clonotype was observed many times. V is TRBV7-9 and J is TRBJ1-1; maybe TRBD1 (5 bases). Trimming stripped 2 bases from V and 3 bases from J, with 10 bases between. The CDR3 sequence is 14 residues long. CDR1 is SEHNR, CDR2 FQNEAQ, per germline (reference sequence). The CDR3 loop reads CASSLRPGDTEAFF. Here the CDR3 DNA reads TGTGCCAGCAGCTTACGCCCGGGGGACACTGAAGCTTTCTTT.

This clonotype was counted a single time. The chain is built from TRBV5-4 and TRBJ2-7; tentative D call: TRBD1 (6 bases). V lost 4 bases and J 5 bases, leaving 16 bases between the germline ends. CDR1 and CDR2 from the germline V gene are SGHNT and YYREEE (reference sequence). The CDR3 has 14 amino acids. The CDR3 DNA follows: TGTGCCAGCAGCGTACTCAGGGGATTCCACGAGCAGTACTTC. Protein: CASSVLRGFHEQYF.

This clonotype has only a few counts. V is TRBV12-3 or TRBV12-4 and J is TRBJ2-5; the D gene is possibly TRBD1 (6 bases). There are 13 residues in the CDR3. The ends were cut back, 3 bases at V and 8 bases at J, with 13 bases in the middle. The CDR3 loop reads CASSFTSGTTQYF. The CDR3 DNA reads as TGTGCCAGCAGTTTTACCTCCGGGACAACCCAGTACTTC.

This clonotype was observed many times. The rearrangement joins TRBV20-1 to TRBJ1-1; D might be TRBD1 (5 bases). Trimming left V 5 bases short and J 5 bases short, with 15 bases between. The CDR3 covers 13 residues. Germline CDR1 and CDR2: DFQATT and SNEGSKA (reference sequence). The chain's CDR3 is CSARIQGETEAFF. Written as DNA, the CDR3 is TGCAGTGCTCGGATCCAGGGTGAAACTGAAGCTTTCTTT.

Worth noting for this clonotype: The junction differs from germline at one of its ends, possibly a read error. V and J are TRBV6-6 and TRBJ2-5; 8 nucleotides agree with TRBD1. The CDR3 is 17 residues long. Germline V gene lookup returns CDR1 MNHNY and CDR2 SVGAGI (reference sequence). Written as DNA, the CDR3 is TGTGCCAGCAGTTACAGGGGGAGCCGGGACAGGAAGGAGACCCGGTACTTC. It specifies CASSYRGSRDRKETRYF.

This clonotype came up a few times. The V gene is TRBV4-1, the J gene TRBJ2-3; D is possibly TRBD2 (7 bases). CDR3 length: 16 residues. Trimming pared 0 bases from V and 4 bases from J, leaving 14 bases between. Germline CDR1 MGHRA, CDR2 YSYEKL. This chain's CDR3 is CASSQDSGEGADTQYF. The CDR3 DNA reads as TGCGCCAGCAGCCAAGATTCCGGGGAGGGGGCAGATACGCAGTATTTT.

As for this clonotype: Since a much larger clone is just one base distant, this may be a read error. V is TRBV2 and J is TRBJ1-5, with TRBD1 identical over 9 bases. Looked up from germline, CDR1 is SNHLY and CDR2 is FYNNEI. This CDR3 comprises 14 residues. CDR3 DNA sequence: TGTGCCAGCAGAGGGGGACAGGGCTCTCAGACCCAGCATTTT. Protein sequence: CASRGGQGSQTQHF.